The clone carrying this T cell receptor (beta chain) was detected ten times or more. Its specificity is not known. A 5'RACE template-switching step, the method used to make TCR cDNA, added a universal primer site and UMIs. MiXCR, applied by TCRdb to the 5' RACE reads, yields one record per CDR3 protein. The sample holds about 370,000 distinct CDR3 sequences, 11% seen once. This entry belongs to a study of T cells after yellow fever vaccination. Study results and limitations: Subsequent to the booster, the majority of primary-vaccination clones reappeared (96% CD4, 88% CD8). Researchers noted that a small share of clonotypes showed up in both CD4 and CD8 compartments. From the bulk population, abundant clonotypes could contaminate and appear within FACS-sorted repertoires.

V dropped 7 bases and J dropped 3 bases, with 4 bases sitting between them. Germline V gives CDR1 SGHTA, CDR2 FQGTGA. This CDR3 region has 10 residues. This sequence joins TRBV7-3 and TRBJ2-7; D call uncertain. The sample here was PBMCs, taken on the day of the first yellow fever vaccination. The sequence derives from a man between 18 and 35 years old who received the YFV17D yellow fever vaccine. The CDR3 is CASIYYEQYF. The CDR3, as DNA: TGTGCCAGCATCTACTACGAGCAGTACTTC.